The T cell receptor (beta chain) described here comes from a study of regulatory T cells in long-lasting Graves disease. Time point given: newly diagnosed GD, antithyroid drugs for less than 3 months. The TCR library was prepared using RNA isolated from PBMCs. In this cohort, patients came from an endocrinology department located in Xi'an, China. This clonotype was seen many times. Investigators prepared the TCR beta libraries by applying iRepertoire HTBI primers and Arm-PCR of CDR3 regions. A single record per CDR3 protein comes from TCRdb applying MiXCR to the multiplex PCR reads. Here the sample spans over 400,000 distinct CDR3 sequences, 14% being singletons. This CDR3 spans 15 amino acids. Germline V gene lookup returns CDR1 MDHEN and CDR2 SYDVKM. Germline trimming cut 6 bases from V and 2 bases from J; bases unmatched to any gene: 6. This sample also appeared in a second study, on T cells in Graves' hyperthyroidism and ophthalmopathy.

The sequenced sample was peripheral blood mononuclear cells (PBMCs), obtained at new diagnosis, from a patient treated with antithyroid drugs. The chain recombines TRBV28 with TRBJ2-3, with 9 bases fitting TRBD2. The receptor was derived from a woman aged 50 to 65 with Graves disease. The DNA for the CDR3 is TGTGCCAGCAGCGGACTAGCGCTATACACAGATACGCAGTATTTT. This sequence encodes CASSGLALYTDTQYF.